This TCR beta chain was sequenced for a study of patients and donors after allogeneic stem cell transplantation. In germline, CDR1 is MNHEY, CDR2 SMNVEV (reference sequence). With 1 base clipped from V and 8 bases from J, the junction kept 9 bases outside the gene matches. CDR3 size: 16 residues. TCRdb reprocessed the RT-PCR reads via MiXCR and lists one record per CDR3 protein. Of about 110,000 distinct CDR3 sequences listed, approximately 35% are singletons. This TCR was recovered from a human donor who was either an allogeneic HSCT recipient or a stem cell or donor lymphocyte infusion donor (not recorded which). It is not recorded whose cells these are; they may come from a transplant donor. The material sequenced was blood, either unsorted or a sorted T cell fraction (not recorded which). The V gene is TRBV27, the J gene TRBJ2-1; 9 bases are a match to TRBD2. CDR3 region: CASSLFKGLAQDEQFF. CDR3 DNA: TGTGCCAGCAGTTTATTCAAGGGACTAGCACAAGATGAGCAGTTCTTC.